What follows are 18 T cell receptor beta chains derived from one specimen sequenced in a study of T-cell memory formation after mild COVID-19 (TCRdb year 2021). Library generation was performed with 5' RACE. Sequencing relied on an Illumina NovaSeq 6000. TCRdb took the public reads, trimmed them with fastp at Q25, ran MiXCR for clone calling and kept in-frame beta chains. Rows are unified per CDR3 protein, each entry keeping the most common DNA and genes. The sample profile shows 400,000 to 500,000 distinct CDR3 sequences; around 20% of them were found once. The top ten clonotypes cover 7.5% to 9.5% of the sample. The specimen sequenced was PBMCs or a T cell subset sorted from them (not recorded which). These receptors were taken from an adult woman who had mild COVID-19 (a few samples of this study predate the infection). The sample titles of this study are shuffled in the database, so cell type and time point are left out; the donor was told from shared clones.

This clonotype was seen a handful of times. V usage is TRBV28 and J usage is TRBJ1-6; D not certain. The CDR3 runs 12 residues. Trimming removed 10 bases from V and 8 bases from J, with 12 bases in between. The germline CDR1 and CDR2 sequences are MDHEN and SYDVKM. This chain's CDR3 is CATIRADSPLHF. CDR3 DNA sequence: TGTGCCACCATCAGAGCGGATTCACCCCTCCACTTT.

The chain's CDR3 is CASSYGTSVNQPQHF. The CDR3 DNA is TGTGCCAGCAGTTACGGGACATCGGTAAATCAGCCCCAGCATTTT. V usage is TRBV6-6 and J usage is TRBJ1-5; D might be TRBD1 (6 bases). The germline CDR1 and CDR2 sequences are MNHNY and SVGAGI (reference sequence). V gave up 2 bases and J gave up 4 bases, with 12 bases separating them. The CDR3 has 15 residues.

The table lists this clonotype with a few counts. The chain's CDR3 is CASTGEGSYEQYF. DNA of the CDR3: TGTGCCAGCACCGGGGAGGGGTCCTACGAGCAGTACTTC. This rearrangement joins TRBV7-9 to TRBJ2-7; 7 bases align to TRBD2. Trimming took 7 bases from V and 1 from J; bases not matched to a gene: 4. Germline CDR1 and CDR2: SEHNR and FQNEAQ (reference sequence). This CDR3 contains 13 residues.

The gene calls are TRBV30 and TRBJ1-6; the D is unclear. In germline, CDR1 is GTSNPN, CDR2 SVGIG (reference sequence). The CDR3 length is 13 residues. Trimming shortened V by 3 bases and J by 7 bases, and 10 bases separated the two germline ends. CDR3 DNA: TGTGCCTGGAGCTGGCAATTCAATTCACCCCTCCACTTT. Translating gives CAWSWQFNSPLHF.

As to this clonotype: This may be a read error: a much more frequent sequence differs by one nucleotide. The chain carries TRBV7-3 and TRBJ2-3; D gene uncertain. The CDR3 totals 13 residues. Germline lookup yields CDR1 SGHTA and CDR2 FQGTGA. V lost 2 bases to trimming and J lost 3 bases, with 6 bases between them. CDR3 region: CASSLDTTDTQYF. The CDR3 nucleotides are TGTGCCAGCAGCTTAGACACTACAGATACGCAGTATTTT.

The J gene is TRBJ1-6, the V gene TRBV30; D remains ambiguous. V shed 2 bases and J shed 1 base, with 6 bases lying between them. The germline V gene has CDR1 GTSNPN and CDR2 SVGIG (reference sequence). The CDR3 is 14 residues long. The CDR3: CAWSMESYNSPLHF. CDR3 in DNA: TGTGCCTGGAGTATGGAGTCCTATAATTCACCCCTCCACTTT.

This clonotype was counted only a few times. The rearrangement joins TRBV5-1 to TRBJ2-1, with 10 positions matching TRBD2. The junction had 6 bases not matched to a gene; V was cut back by 0 bases and J by 3 bases. In germline, CDR1 is SGHRS, CDR2 YFSETQ. The CDR3 length is 17 residues. The CDR3: CASSLAQAGGYYNEQFF. The CDR3 nucleotides are TGCGCCAGCAGCTTGGCCCAAGCGGGGGGGTACTACAATGAGCAGTTCTTC.

This clonotype was found a few times. This chain links TRBV9 with TRBJ2-3; the D is unclear. V shed 2 bases and J shed 4 bases, with 11 bases lying between them. The germline V gene encodes CDR1 SGDLS and CDR2 YYNGEE. CDR3 length equals 14 residues. CDR3 protein: CASSVGKWSDTQYF. CDR3 in DNA: TGTGCCAGCAGCGTGGGGAAGTGGTCAGATACGCAGTATTTT.

The V call is TRBV29-1, the J call TRBJ1-1; D not certain. V was trimmed by 7 bases and J by 0 bases, leaving 15 bases between them. The CDR3 totals 14 residues. The germline V gene has CDR1 SQVTM and CDR2 ANQGSEA. The CDR3 sequence is CSGSNSPMNTEAFF. The CDR3 region has the DNA TGCAGCGGGAGCAACAGCCCAATGAACACTGAAGCTTTCTTT.

The chain employs TRBV5-1 and TRBJ2-3; 14 bases align to TRBD2. V lost 5 bases, J lost 6 bases, and 14 bases stayed unmatched. Germline V gene sequence: CDR1 SGHRS, CDR2 YFSETQ. The CDR3 contains 18 residues. CDR3 sequence reads: CASSSPPGLAGVSDTQYF. CDR3 coding DNA: TGCGCCAGCAGTTCCCCCCCGGGACTAGCGGGAGTCTCCGATACGCAGTATTTT.

Concerning this clonotype itself: Since a much larger clone is just one base distant, this may be a read error. The chain uses TRBV18 and TRBJ2-5; D is ambiguous. This CDR3 is 11 amino acids long. CDR1 and CDR2 (germline): KGHSH, LQKENI. CDR3 residues: CASSPMETQCF. DNA of the CDR3: TGTGCCAGCTCACCGATGGAGACCCAGTGCTTC.

CDR3 in DNA: TGTGCCACCAGTGGGGCAGGGGGGACGCGGGGCAATGAGCAGTTCTTC. Translated, it gives CATSGAGGTRGNEQFF. The rearrangement uses TRBV24-1 and TRBJ2-5; D is perhaps TRBD1 (7 bases). TRBJ2-1 matches the DNA end more closely, so the J call is doubtful. Germline V gene lookup returns CDR1 KGHDR and CDR2 SFDVKD. This CDR3 contains 16 residues.

This clonotype was recorded a few times. The J gene is TRBJ1-5, the V gene TRBV24-1, with D uncertain. This CDR3 has 12 amino acids. CDR1 is KGHDR and CDR2 is SFDVKD in the germline V gene. V lost 4 bases to trimming and J lost 7 bases, with 7 bases between them. The chain's CDR3 is CATSEVGQPQHF. In DNA form, the CDR3 reads TGTGCCACCAGTGAGGTGGGACAGCCCCAGCATTTT.

The sample holds a few counts of this clonotype. The chain carries TRBV20-1 and TRBJ2-1, with 12 bases fitting TRBD2. Per germline, CDR1 DFQATT and CDR2 SNEGSKA (reference sequence). Trimming took 0 bases from V and 0 from J; bases not matched to a gene: 12. The CDR3 sequence is 20 residues long. Here the CDR3 reads CSARDLGLAGTKGSYNEQFF. The CDR3 DNA reads TGCAGTGCTAGAGATCTAGGACTAGCGGGAACTAAGGGCTCCTACAATGAGCAGTTCTTC.

This clonotype has at least ten counts. The V and J genes are TRBV12-3 or TRBV12-4 and TRBJ2-5; D may be TRBD1 (5 bases). CDR3 length: 15 amino acids. The V end was cut by 6 bases, the J end by 1 base, with 15 bases between. The DNA of the CDR3 is TGTGCCAGCAGCATTTCCGACAGAATCCAAGAGACCCAGTACTTC. The encoded protein is CASSISDRIQETQYF.

The chain has TRBV6-6 and TRBJ1-1; unclear D gene. CDR3 length: 15 amino acids. Trimming pared 0 bases from V and 1 base from J, leaving 9 bases between. Germline lookup yields CDR1 MNHNY and CDR2 SVGAGI (reference sequence). The CDR3 region has the DNA TGTGCCAGCAGTTACTCGGAAGGGAGGAACACTGAAGCTTTCTTT. It codes for CASSYSEGRNTEAFF.

The J gene is TRBJ2-2, the V gene TRBV29-1; TRBD1 aligns across 7 bases. The junction had 5 bases not matched to a gene; V was cut back by 6 bases and J by 7 bases. CDR1 SQVTM and CDR2 ANQGSEA come from the germline V gene. The CDR3 length is 12 residues. The CDR3 region has the DNA TGCAGCGTGCTAGGGGGCGGCGGGGAGCTGTTTTTT. This gives the protein CSVLGGGGELFF.

The chain recombines TRBV10-3 with TRBJ2-6; a weak D match, TRBD2 (5 bases). Per the germline V gene, CDR1 is ENHRY and CDR2 is SYGVKD. The V gene lost 6 bases and the J gene lost 3 bases, with 18 bases spanning the gap. The CDR3 consists of 17 residues. The CDR3 nucleotides are TGTGCCATCAGCGGAGGAGCCACGTCCGATGGGGCCAACGTCCTGACTTTC. Protein product: CAISGGATSDGANVLTF.